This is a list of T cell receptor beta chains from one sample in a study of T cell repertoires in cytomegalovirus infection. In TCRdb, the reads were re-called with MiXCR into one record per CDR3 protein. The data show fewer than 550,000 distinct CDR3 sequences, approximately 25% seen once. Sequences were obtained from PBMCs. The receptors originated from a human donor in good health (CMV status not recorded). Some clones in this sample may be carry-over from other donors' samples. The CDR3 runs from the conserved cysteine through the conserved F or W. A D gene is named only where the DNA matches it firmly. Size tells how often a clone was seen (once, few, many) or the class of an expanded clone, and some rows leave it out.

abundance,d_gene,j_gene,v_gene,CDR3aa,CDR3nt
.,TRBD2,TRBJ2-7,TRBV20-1,CSASKREFTYEQYF,TGCAGTGCTAGCAAGCGGGAGTTTACCTACGAGCAGTACTTC
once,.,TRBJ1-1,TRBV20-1,CSAREGPMNTEAFF,TGCAGTGCTAGAGAGGGCCCCATGAACACTGAAGCTTTCTTT
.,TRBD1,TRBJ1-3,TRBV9,CASSPHSALGTVSGNTIYF,TGTGCCAGCAGCCCCCATTCGGCCCTCGGGACAGTCTCTGGAAACACCATATATTTT
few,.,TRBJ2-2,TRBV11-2,CASSLGSQAGELFF,TGTGCCAGCAGCTTAGGTTCCCAAGCCGGGGAGCTGTTTTTT
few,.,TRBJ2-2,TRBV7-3,CASSSGNGLTGELFF,TGTGCCAGCAGCTCCGGCAACGGATTAACCGGGGAGCTGTTTTTT
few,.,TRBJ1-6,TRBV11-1,CASSLISASSYNSPLHF,TGTGCCAGCAGTTTGATTTCGGCGAGCTCCTATAATTCACCCCTCCACTTT
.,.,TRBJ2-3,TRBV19,CATAADTDTQYF,TGTGCGACGGCTGCGGACACAGATACGCAGTATTTT
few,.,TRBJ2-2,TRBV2,CASSRQTDTGELFF,TGTGCCAGCAGTCGGCAGACAGACACCGGGGAGCTGTTTTTT
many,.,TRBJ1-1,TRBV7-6,CASSPGYTNTEAFF,TGTGCCAGCAGCCCAGGGTATACGAACACTGAAGCTTTCTTT
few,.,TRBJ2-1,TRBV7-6,CASSSASSYNEQFF,TGTGCCAGCAGCTCCGCTAGCTCCTACAATGAGCAGTTCTTC
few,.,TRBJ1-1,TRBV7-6,CASSSWNTEAFF,TGTGCCAGCAGCTCATGGAACACTGAAGCTTTCTTT
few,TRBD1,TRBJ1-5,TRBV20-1,CSARYGTGGDQPQHF,TGCAGTGCTAGATACGGGACAGGGGGAGACCAGCCCCAGCATTTT
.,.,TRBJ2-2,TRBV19,CASGGRVDTGELFF,TGTGCCTCTGGTGGACGGGTGGACACCGGGGAGCTGTTTTTT
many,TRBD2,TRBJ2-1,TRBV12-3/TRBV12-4,CASTPGLAGGSYNEQFF,TGTGCCAGCACCCCGGGTCTAGCGGGAGGGTCGTACAATGAGCAGTTCTTC
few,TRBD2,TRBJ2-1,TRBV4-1,CASSQPTSGRFGFGEQFF,TGCGCCAGCAGCCAACCGACTAGCGGGAGGTTCGGATTTGGCGAGCAGTTCTTC
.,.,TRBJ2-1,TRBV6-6,CASSWLLADNEQFF,TGTGCCAGCAGTTGGTTACTAGCAGACAATGAGCAGTTCTTC